This T cell receptor (beta chain) was profiled in a study of vaccination and CD4 T cells after COVID-19 (dated by TCRdb to about 2022). Background for the entire study: Six males and four females were included in the convalescent cohort, with two Hispanic individuals, seven Caucasians, two Asians and one multiracial person represented. Overlapping spike peptide pools from SARS-CoV-2 and from the common cold coronaviruses HCoV-NL63, HCoV-OC43 and HCoV-229E were used as culture stimuli. In control cultures, a CEFX viral epitope pool was used as positive control, an HIV-1 Nef peptide pool was used as negative control, or no peptide was added. In under 13 COVID-19 convalescent patients and a handful of infection-naive healthy vaccine recipients, researchers compared the spike-specific CD4+ TCR repertoire from before mRNA vaccination with the repertoire from after. Post-COVID blood samples were collected from convalescent patients a median of roughly 100 days after diagnosis, with a range of about 30 to 161 days. Post-vaccine blood samples were collected a median of about 69 days after the second vaccine dose, ranging from about 13 to 241 days. Participants received two doses of either the Pfizer-BioNTech BNT162b2 vaccine (n=8) or the Moderna mRNA-1273 vaccine (n=2).

The germline V gene (reference sequence) specifies DFQATT as CDR1 and SNEGSKA as CDR2. The CDR3 goes from the cysteine to the phenylalanine over 14 residues. The entry retains the CDR3 DNA only, 42 bases that are in frame from base 1. V is reduced by 5 bases and J by 0 bases, leaving a spacing of 11 bases between them. General study outcomes and caveats: Among convalescent patients, a median about 86% of the SARS-CoV-2-reactive clones seen after vaccination appeared only after vaccination, which suggests priming specific to the vaccine. Nearly all vaccine-specific clones in convalescent patients (304 of 307) were mono-reactive for SARS-CoV-2 spike rather than cross-reactive with common cold coronaviruses. The median count of SARS-CoV-2-reactive clonotypes went up from 20 to 25 after infection to approximately 40 after vaccination, although the change was not significant. The study included relatively few convalescent patients and did not analyze early timepoints after natural infection.

To prepare the library, PCR was applied. At the Johns Hopkins FTIC core, DNA from the cultured CD4+ T cells underwent TCR sequencing with the Oncomine TCR Beta short-read assay. Genomic DNA was extracted from the cultured CD4+ T cells with the QIAamp micro DNA kit. Oncomine TCR Beta libraries from cultured CD4+ T cells were pooled with unique dual indexes and sequenced on an Illumina iSeq 100. In the original analysis: Non-productive sequences were filtered out, and CDR3s that did not start with C, did not end with F or W, or were shorter than 7 amino acids were discarded. The MANAFEST web application identified antigen-specific clonotypes by comparing peptide-stimulated wells against reference wells and other culture wells. Positive clones required FDR below 0.05, an odds ratio above 5, and productive frequency above 0.1% in at least two of three replicate wells. A clonotype was classed as cross-reactive if the clonotype showed significant expansion both in SARS-CoV-2 spike wells and in at least one common cold coronavirus spike condition. Levenshtein distances (stringdist) and unrooted phylogenetic trees (ape) in R version 3.6.1 were used to assess CDR3 homology. The public reads were reanalyzed by TCRdb: fastp trimming at Q25, MiXCR alignment, in-frame beta chains only. Each record represents a unique CDR3 protein, reported with the most common genes and DNA among its rows. TCRdb's processing, not the authors', yielded these V and J calls. The sample table records 20,000 to 25,000 distinct CDR3 sequences; approximately 57% of these occur just once. The leading ten clones occupy 13% of the sample.

Details on this clonotype: The target of this receptor is not known. Per-base qualities were not stored, and no clone one base away is much larger.

This sample's treatment or condition label indicates: roughly nine-day PBMC culture with coronavirus spike peptide pools or control peptides (ViraFEST assay). To expand antigen-specific T cells with peptide pools and then pick out the expanded clonotypes through TCR sequencing, the study relied on the ViraFEST assay. Healthy vaccine recipients had no prior SARS-CoV-2 infection, confirmed by negative nucleocapsid antibody tests before and after vaccination. Each well held two million PBMCs cultured with around 10 ug/ml peptide pools in IMDM containing 5% human AB serum and about 10 IU/ml IL-2. On days 3 and 7, half of the culture medium was replaced with fresh IL-2-containing medium. CD4+ T cells were isolated after roughly 10 days of culture through negative selection using the EasySep CD4+ T cell isolation kit. Ficoll-Paque Plus gradient centrifugation was used to isolate PBMCs from whole blood, and the isolated PBMCs were then either used fresh or cryopreserved at -140C. Triplicate wells were generally used for each culture condition.

The sequence derives from a human donor who received a COVID-19 vaccine. The sample here was CD4+ T cells from blood, cultured in vitro, taken after SARS-CoV-2 vaccination. Recombination connected TRBV20-1 to TRBJ1-3; no D gene can be assigned with confidence. CDR3 protein: CSAADTFSGNTIYF. DNA sequence: TGCAGTGCTGCTGACACCTTCTCTGGAAACACCATATATTTT.